This T cell receptor beta chain was captured by sequencing in a study of response to subunit inactivated influenza vaccine. General study points: The authors put forward the suggestion that each seasonal influenza vaccination may bring in only a limited number of new T cells.

TCRdb re-analysed the RT-PCR reads in MiXCR, keeping a single row per CDR3 protein. Among almost 600,000 distinct CDR3 sequences listed, 12% to 15% were seen once. This clonotype has only a few counts. What it binds is unknown. This CDR3 contains 13 residues. Trimming left V 3 bases short and J 5 bases short, with 8 bases between. This specimen was PBMCs from blood, taken 12 days after vaccination. This chain joins TRBV12-3 or TRBV12-4 and TRBJ1-5; D remains ambiguous. The receptor was isolated from a man aged 45-65 years who received an inactivated influenza vaccine. The chain's CDR3 is CASSFSTYQPQHF. The CDR3 coding sequence is TGTGCCAGCAGTTTTAGCACTTATCAGCCCCAGCATTTT.